This T cell receptor (beta chain) comes out of a study of blood T cell repertoires in COVID-19. Study context: From the United States, Italy and Spain came samples of acute and convalescent COVID-19. Nucleic acid was either cDNA or gDNA, and it came from T cells, B-cell-depleted T cells, or PBMCs.

The CDR3 is 18 amino acids. V was trimmed by 5 bases and J by 1 base, leaving 26 bases between them. Germline V gene data show CDR1 as SQVTM and CDR2 as ANQGSEA. Study processing details: Reference gene primer amplification yielded estimated nucleated cell counts. Here immunoSEQ multiplex PCR was the method, and the copy in TCRdb shows in-frame clones only, minus some. V and J calls and clone size come straight from that table; D and trimming were deduced from the DNA. Of roughly 63,000 clones in the sample, about 87% are singletons; the top ten hold about 1.4%. The sequencing input was peripheral blood. The source is a man in his sixties with acute or convalescent COVID-19. The chain combines TRBV29-1 with TRBJ2-5, with D possibly being TRBD1 (7 bases). The CDR3, as DNA: TGCAGCGTTCAAGGAGGGTGGAACAGGGGATCGGTCCAAGAGACCCAGTACTTC. Residues: CSVQGGWNRGSVQETQYF.